This TCR beta chain came from a study of T cell changes during pregnancy in multiple sclerosis. Generated by immunoSEQ multiplex PCR, the TCRdb table keeps only in-frame clones and is missing some. This sample has under 40,000 clones, with 90% found just once. Trimming took off 2 bases at V and 5 bases at J, with 13 bases between the two ends. The germline gives CDR1 MNHEY, CDR2 SVGAGI. The CDR3 extends over 15 amino acids. The gene calls are TRBV6-5 and TRBJ2-1; D possibly corresponds to TRBD1 (6 bases). This receptor was identified in a female donor with multiple sclerosis, enrolled in a pregnancy study. This material consisted of CD8+ T cells from peripheral blood mononuclear cells, taken before pregnancy. CDR3 sequence (DNA): TGTGCCAGCAGTTACGAGGGGGAATCCGACAATGAGCAGTTCTTC. This codes for CASSYEGESDNEQFF.